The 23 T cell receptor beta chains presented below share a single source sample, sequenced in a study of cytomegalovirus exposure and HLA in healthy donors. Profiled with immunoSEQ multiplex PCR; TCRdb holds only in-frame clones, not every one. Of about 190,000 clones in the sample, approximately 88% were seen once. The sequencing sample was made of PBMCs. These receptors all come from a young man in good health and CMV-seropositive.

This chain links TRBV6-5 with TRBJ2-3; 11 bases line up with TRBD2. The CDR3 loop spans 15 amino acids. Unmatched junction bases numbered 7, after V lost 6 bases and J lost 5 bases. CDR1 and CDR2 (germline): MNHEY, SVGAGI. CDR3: CASRLAGGGGDTQYF. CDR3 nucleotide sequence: TGTGCCAGCAGGCTAGCGGGAGGTGGAGGAGATACGCAGTATTTT.

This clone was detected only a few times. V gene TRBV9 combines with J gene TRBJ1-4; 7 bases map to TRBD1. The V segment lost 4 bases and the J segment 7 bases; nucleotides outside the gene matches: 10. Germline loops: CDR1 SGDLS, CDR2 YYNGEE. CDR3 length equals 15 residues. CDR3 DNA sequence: TGTGCCAGCAGCCCCTGGACAGGCCGGGGTGAAAAACTGTTTTTT. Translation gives CASSPWTGRGEKLFF.

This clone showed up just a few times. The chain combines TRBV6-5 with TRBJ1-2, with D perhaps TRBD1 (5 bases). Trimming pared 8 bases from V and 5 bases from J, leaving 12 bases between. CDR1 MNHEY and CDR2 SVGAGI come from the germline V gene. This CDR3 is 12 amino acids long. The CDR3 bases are TGTGCCAGCGCGGGGGACGTGTATGGCTACACCTTC. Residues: CASAGDVYGYTF.

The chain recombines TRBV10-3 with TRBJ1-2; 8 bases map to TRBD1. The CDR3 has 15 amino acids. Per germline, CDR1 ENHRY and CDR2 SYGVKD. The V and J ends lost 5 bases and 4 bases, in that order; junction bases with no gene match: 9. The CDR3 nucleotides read TGTGCCATCAGTTCCGGTCAGGGGGCCGTCTATGGCTACACCTTC. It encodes CAISSGQGAVYGYTF.

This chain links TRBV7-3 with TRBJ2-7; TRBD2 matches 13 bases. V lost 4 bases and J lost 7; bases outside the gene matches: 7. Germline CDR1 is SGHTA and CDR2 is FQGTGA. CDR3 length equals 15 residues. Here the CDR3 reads CASSSGLAGTREQYF. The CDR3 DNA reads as TGTGCCAGCAGCTCGGGACTAGCGGGAACGAGGGAGCAGTACTTC.

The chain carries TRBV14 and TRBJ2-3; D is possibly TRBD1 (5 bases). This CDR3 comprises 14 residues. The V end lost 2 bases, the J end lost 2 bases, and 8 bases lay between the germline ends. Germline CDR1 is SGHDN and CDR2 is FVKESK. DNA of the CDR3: TGTGCCAGCAGCCAAAACAGGCACACAGATACGCAGTATTTT. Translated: CASSQNRHTDTQYF.

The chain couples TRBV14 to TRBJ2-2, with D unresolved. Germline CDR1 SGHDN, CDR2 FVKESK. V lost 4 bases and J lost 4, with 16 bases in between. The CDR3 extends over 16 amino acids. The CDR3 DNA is TGTGCCAGCAGCCGAAGATTTTCGACTGGCACCGGGGAGCTGTTTTTT. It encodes CASSRRFSTGTGELFF.

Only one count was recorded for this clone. The CDR3 sequence is CASSRDRGGIQYF. In DNA, the CDR3 is TGTGCCAGCAGCCGGGACAGGGGGGGCATTCAGTACTTC. The V gene is TRBV25-1, the J gene TRBJ2-4, with 11 positions matching TRBD1. The CDR3 contains 13 residues. CDR1 MGHDK and CDR2 SYGVNS come from the germline V gene. The trim removed 6 bases at V and 9 bases at J, leaving 4 bases unmatched.

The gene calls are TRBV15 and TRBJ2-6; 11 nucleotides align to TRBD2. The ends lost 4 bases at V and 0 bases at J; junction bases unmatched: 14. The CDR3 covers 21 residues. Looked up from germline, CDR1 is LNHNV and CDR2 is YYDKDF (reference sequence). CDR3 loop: CATSIEDSGRAFFSGANVLTF. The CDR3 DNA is TGTGCCACCAGCATAGAGGATAGCGGGAGGGCCTTCTTCTCTGGGGCCAACGTCCTGACTTTC. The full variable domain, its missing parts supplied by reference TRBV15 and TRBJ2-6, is DAMVIQNPRYQVTQFGKPVTLSCSQTLNHNVMYWYQQKSSQAPKLLFHYYDKDFNNEADTPDNFQSRRPNTSFCFLDIRSPGLGDTAMYLCATSIEDSGRAFFSGANVLTFGAGSRLTVL.

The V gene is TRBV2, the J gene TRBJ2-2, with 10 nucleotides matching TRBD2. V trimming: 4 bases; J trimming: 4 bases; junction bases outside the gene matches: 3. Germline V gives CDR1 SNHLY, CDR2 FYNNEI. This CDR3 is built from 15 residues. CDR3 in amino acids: CASSGTSGSTGELFF. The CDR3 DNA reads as TGTGCCAGCAGTGGGACTAGCGGTAGCACCGGGGAGCTGTTTTTT.

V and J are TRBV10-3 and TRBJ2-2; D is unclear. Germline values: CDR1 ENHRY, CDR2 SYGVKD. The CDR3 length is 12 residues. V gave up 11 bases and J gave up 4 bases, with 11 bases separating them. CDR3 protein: CAVRSGTGELFF. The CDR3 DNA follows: TGTGCCGTCCGGTCAGGCACCGGGGAGCTGTTTTTT.

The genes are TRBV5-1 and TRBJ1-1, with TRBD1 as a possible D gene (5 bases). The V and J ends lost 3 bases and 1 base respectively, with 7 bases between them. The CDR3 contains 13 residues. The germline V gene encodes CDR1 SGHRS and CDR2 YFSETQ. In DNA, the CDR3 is TGCGCCAGCAGCTGGACACAGAACACTGAAGCTTTCTTT. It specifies CASSWTQNTEAFF.

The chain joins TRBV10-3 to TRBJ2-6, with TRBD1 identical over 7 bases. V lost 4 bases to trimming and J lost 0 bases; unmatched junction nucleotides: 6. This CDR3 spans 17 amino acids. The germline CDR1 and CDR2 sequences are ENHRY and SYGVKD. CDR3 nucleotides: TGTGCCATCAGTGGAGGGACAGTGAGCTCTGGGGCCAACGTCCTGACTTTC. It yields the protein CAISGGTVSSGANVLTF.

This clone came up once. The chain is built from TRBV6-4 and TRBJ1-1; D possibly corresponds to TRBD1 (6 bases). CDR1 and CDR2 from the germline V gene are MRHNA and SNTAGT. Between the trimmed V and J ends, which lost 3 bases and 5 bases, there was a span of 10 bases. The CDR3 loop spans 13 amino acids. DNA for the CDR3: TGTGCCAGCAGTGAACAAGGGGGAACTGAAGCTTTCTTT. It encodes CASSEQGGTEAFF.

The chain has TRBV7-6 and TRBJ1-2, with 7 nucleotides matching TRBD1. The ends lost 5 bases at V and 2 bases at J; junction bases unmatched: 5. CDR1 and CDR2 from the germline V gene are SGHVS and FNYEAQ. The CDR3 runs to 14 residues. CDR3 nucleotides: TGTGCCAGCAGCCAAGGAGGGGGCAACTATGGCTACACCTTC. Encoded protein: CASSQGGGNYGYTF.

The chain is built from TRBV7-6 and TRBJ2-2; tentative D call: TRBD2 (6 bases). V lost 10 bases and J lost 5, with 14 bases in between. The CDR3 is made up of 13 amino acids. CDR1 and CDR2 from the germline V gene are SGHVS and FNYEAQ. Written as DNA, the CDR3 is TGTGCCATGGGTGGGAGGAATACCGGGGAGCTGTTTTTT. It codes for CAMGGRNTGELFF.

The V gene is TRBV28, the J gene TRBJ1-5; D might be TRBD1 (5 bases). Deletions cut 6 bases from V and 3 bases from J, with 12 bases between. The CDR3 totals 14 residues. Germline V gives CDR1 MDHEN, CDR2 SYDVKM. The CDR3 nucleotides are TGTGCCAGCAGAACGGGGGGGGTCAATCAGCCCCAGCATTTT. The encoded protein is CASRTGGVNQPQHF.

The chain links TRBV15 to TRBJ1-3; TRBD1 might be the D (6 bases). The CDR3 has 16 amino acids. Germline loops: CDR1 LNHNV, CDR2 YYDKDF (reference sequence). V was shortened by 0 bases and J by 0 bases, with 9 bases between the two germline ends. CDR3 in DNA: TGTGCCACCAGCAGAGATCAGGGGTTCTCTGGAAACACCATATATTTT. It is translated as CATSRDQGFSGNTIYF.

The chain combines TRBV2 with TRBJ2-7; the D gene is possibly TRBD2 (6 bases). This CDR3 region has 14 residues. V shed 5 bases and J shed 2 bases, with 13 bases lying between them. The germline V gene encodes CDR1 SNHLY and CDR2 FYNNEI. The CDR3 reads CASSLGGPTYEQYF. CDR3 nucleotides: TGTGCCAGCAGTTTGGGGGGACCGACCTACGAGCAGTACTTC.

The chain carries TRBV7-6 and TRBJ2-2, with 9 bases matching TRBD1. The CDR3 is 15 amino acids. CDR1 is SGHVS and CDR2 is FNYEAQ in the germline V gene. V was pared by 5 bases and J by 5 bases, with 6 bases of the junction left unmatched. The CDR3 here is CASSTQGARTGELFF. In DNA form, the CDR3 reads TGTGCCAGCAGCACACAGGGGGCGCGGACCGGGGAGCTGTTTTTT.

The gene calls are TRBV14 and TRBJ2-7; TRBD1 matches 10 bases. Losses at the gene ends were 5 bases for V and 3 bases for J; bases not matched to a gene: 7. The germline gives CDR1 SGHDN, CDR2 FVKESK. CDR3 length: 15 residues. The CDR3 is CASSGMGQGLYEQYF. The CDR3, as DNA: TGTGCCAGCAGCGGAATGGGACAGGGGCTCTACGAGCAGTACTTC.

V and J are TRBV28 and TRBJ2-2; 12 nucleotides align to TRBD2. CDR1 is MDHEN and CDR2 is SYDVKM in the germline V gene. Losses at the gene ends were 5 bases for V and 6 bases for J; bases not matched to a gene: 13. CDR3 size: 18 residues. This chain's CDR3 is CASSPHLGLAGRAGELFF. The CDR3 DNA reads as TGTGCCAGCAGTCCCCATTTAGGACTAGCGGGACGGGCCGGGGAGCTGTTTTTT.

The CDR3 nucleotides are TGTGCCAGCAGCCGCTGGACTAGCGGGAGTAAGGGCTACAATGAGCAGTTCTTC. Its protein is CASSRWTSGSKGYNEQFF. This chain connects TRBV27 to TRBJ2-1, with 13 bases fitting TRBD2. Germline-derived CDR1 and CDR2 are MNHEY and SMNVEV (reference sequence). The CDR3 runs to 18 residues. Unmatched junction bases numbered 11, after V lost 6 bases and J lost 3 bases.